The text below deals with one T cell receptor (beta chain). No cognate antigen has been identified for it. The sample holds no much larger clone one base away, and base qualities are not on file. TCRbeta CDR3 regions were amplified from genomic DNA using the immunoSEQ Assay, a bias-controlled multiplex PCR. Concerning the study's data processing: The number of nucleated cells in each sample was estimated from the amplification of reference gene primers within the assay. To quantify the absolute abundance of each unique TCRbeta CDR3 rearrangement, sequence reads were collapsed and filtered. Productive Simpson clonality was computed per sample as the square root of Simpson's diversity index over productive rearrangements. TCRdb retrieved this table from immuneACCESS and kept in-frame rearrangements only. Not all clones are present; in checked studies, unresolved V genes account for under half, and no reason is known for the remainder. That table is the source of V, J and clone size, and D and trimming were worked out from the DNA. The sample has just over 70,000 clones on record, under 95% of them singletons. The ten largest clones capture 8% to 10% of the sample.

The CDR3 covers 15 residues, taking in both the cysteine and the phenylalanine. Left in the record is the CDR3 DNA by itself, 45 bases read in frame from the first base. Looking up the germline V gene yields CDR1 SGHRS and CDR2 YFSETQ. Trimming removed 4 bases from V and 1 base from J; the gene matches leave 5 bases unexplained. This sample was taken from a study of blood T cell repertoires in COVID-19 (TCRdb year 2020). Concerning the study at large: Samples covering the acute and convalescent phases of COVID-19 were provided by collaborators in the United States, Italy and Spain. A freely available public database, intended as a resource for researchers studying the immune response to SARS-CoV-2, is where the repertoires were released. The samples were drawn from the first 160 participants of the ongoing ImmuneRACE study and from 950 to 1,500 subjects provided by 6 global collaborators. HLA class I and class II types, where available, came from metadata supplied by the sample provider rather than from assay-based typing. Deeply sampled blood TCRbeta repertoires from subjects exposed to, actively infected with, or recovered from COVID-19 were included in the dataset. Nearly every sample came with metadata listing a de-identified subject ID, COVID-19 status, age in years and sex. The prospective study material was composed of cDNA or gDNA derived from T cells, B-cell-depleted T cells, or PBMCs.

Points the paper makes about the study in general: The quantity of clinical and demographic metadata differed by source and by participant and was supplied without curation.

Whole blood was collected in K2EDTA tubes by collaborating institutions according to the institutions' own protocols. For TCRbeta analysis, collaborators shipped samples in one of three forms: frozen whole blood, isolated PBMCs, or DNA extracted from either of those sample types. The TCR sequence derives from a human donor in a cohort sampled during active COVID-19. Sequenced sample: peripheral blood. This chain is built from TRBV5-1 and TRBJ2-5; 9 bases in between match TRBD2. The nucleotide sequence is TGCGCCAGCAGCCTTAGCGGGGGAGCCCAAGAGACCCAGTACTTC. This gives the protein CASSLSGGAQETQYF.